Presented here are 9 T cell receptor beta chains from one specimen sequenced in a study of cytomegalovirus exposure and HLA in healthy donors. Amplification used 60 Vbeta primers and 13 Jbeta primers. Produced via immunoSEQ multiplex PCR; TCRdb's table is partial and in-frame only. This repertoire shows approximately 150,000 clones, approximately 80% found once; its top ten account for around 4%. Sequences were obtained from PBMCs. The origin of the receptors is a man between 40 and 49 years old in good health and CMV-seronegative.

The chain combines TRBV11-2 with TRBJ1-5; no reliable D call. CDR3 length: 14 amino acids. Germline-derived CDR1 and CDR2 are SGHAT and FQNNGV. Trimming left V 0 bases short and J 6 bases short, with 9 bases between. CDR3 in DNA: TGTGCCAGCAGCTTAGATCTTCCGGGTCAGCCCCAGCATTTT. It is translated as CASSLDLPGQPQHF. Variable domain in full (rest from reference TRBV11-2 and TRBJ1-5): EAGVAQSPRYKIIEKRQSVAFWCNPISGHATLYWYQQILGQGPKLLIQFQNNGVVDDSQLPKDRFSAERLKGVDSTLKIQPAKLEDSAVYLCASSLDLPGQPQHFGDGTRLSIL.

The chain employs TRBV5-5 and TRBJ1-3; weak D call: TRBD1 (6 bases). There are 17 residues in the CDR3. Trimming cost V 0 bases and J 1 base, with 14 bases left between them. Germline loops: CDR1 SGHKS, CDR2 YYEKEE (reference sequence). This CDR3 is CASSLALAGVSGNTIYF. The CDR3 nucleotides are TGTGCCAGCAGCTTGGCTTTGGCAGGGGTATCTGGAAACACCATATATTTT.

The rearrangement uses TRBV7-9 and TRBJ2-7; no reliable D call. Deletions cut 5 bases from V and 0 bases from J, with 5 bases between. The CDR3 is made up of 12 amino acids. Germline CDR1 and CDR2: SEHNR and FQNEAQ (reference sequence). DNA for the CDR3: TGTGCCAGCAGCCAGTCCTCCTACGAGCAGTACTTC. Translating it yields CASSQSSYEQYF.

The chain employs TRBV4-2 and TRBJ2-5; 7 nucleotides agree with TRBD2. The J call may be in error: the DNA end matches TRBJ2-7 better. This CDR3 comprises 15 residues. Germline values: CDR1 LGHNA, CDR2 YNFKEQ. The CDR3 sequence is CASSQGGRTHYEQYF. The CDR3 region has the DNA TGTGCCAGCAGCCAGGGAGGGAGGACACACTACGAGCAGTACTTC.

This chain uses TRBV27 with TRBJ1-2, with D unresolved. Germline lookup yields CDR1 MNHEY and CDR2 SMNVEV (reference sequence). V gave up 5 bases and J gave up 6 bases, with 13 bases separating them. The CDR3 extends over 13 amino acids. This CDR3 reads CASSLFDNDGYTF. The CDR3 DNA reads TGTGCCAGCAGTCTTTTCGACAATGATGGCTACACCTTC.

The genes are TRBV27 and TRBJ1-2; 10 bases agree with TRBD1. Germline trimming cut 5 bases from V and 8 bases from J; bases unmatched to any gene: 2. The germline gives CDR1 MNHEY, CDR2 SMNVEV (reference sequence). The CDR3 loop spans 12 amino acids. The CDR3 DNA reads as TGTGCCAGCAGTATGACAGGGGGCGGCTACACCTTC. It codes for CASSMTGGGYTF.

The chain links TRBV7-8 to TRBJ1-1, with D perhaps TRBD1 (5 bases). Trimming shortened V by 2 bases and J by 3 bases, and 10 bases separated the two germline ends. CDR1 SGHVS and CDR2 FQNEAQ come from the germline V gene. The CDR3 extends over 14 amino acids. The CDR3 sequence is CASSLWTGDTEAFF. Written as DNA, the CDR3 is TGTGCCAGCAGCTTATGGACGGGGGACACTGAAGCTTTCTTT.

The J gene is TRBJ2-2, the V gene TRBV2, with D hard to call. The V and J ends lost 4 bases and 4 bases respectively, with 13 bases between them. The CDR3 covers 15 residues. In germline, CDR1 is SNHLY, CDR2 FYNNEI. CDR3 amino acids: CASSVLHPGTGELFF. Here the CDR3 DNA reads TGTGCCAGCAGTGTTCTTCATCCGGGCACCGGGGAGCTGTTTTTT.

The chain links TRBV30 to TRBJ1-1; D is possibly TRBD1 (6 bases). CDR3 length: 15 amino acids. Per the germline V gene, CDR1 is GTSNPN and CDR2 is SVGIG (reference sequence). Trimming removed 3 bases from V and 4 bases from J, with 18 bases in between. The CDR3 loop is CAWSRGGQQITEAFF. The CDR3 DNA follows: TGTGCCTGGAGCAGGGGCGGACAGCAAATCACTGAAGCTTTCTTT.